These T cell receptor beta chains were read from a single sample in a study of PD-1 blockade in classical Hodgkin lymphoma. Clones were read by immunoSEQ multiplex PCR, and TCRdb kept only the in-frame ones, dropping some. The sample lists under 60,000 clones, about 73% occurring once. Sequencing used peripheral blood mononuclear cells (PBMCs), obtained at baseline. The receptors originated from a human donor with classical Hodgkin lymphoma. The CDR3 runs from the conserved cysteine through the conserved F or W. The order of the fields is D gene, clone size, J gene, V gene, CDR3 DNA, CDR3 protein. D genes are given only for firm matches. Clone size is shown for a subset of rows, as once, few, many or a class of expanded clone.

- | - | TRBJ2-3 | TRBV19 | TGTGCCAGTAGTATGGGGGGTACCCGCACAGATACGCAGTATTTT | CASSMGGTRTDTQYF
TRBD1 | - | TRBJ1-2 | TRBV30 | TGTGCCTGGAGCTACAGGGGGCCGGTCTATGGCTACACCTTC | CAWSYRGPVYGYTF
TRBD1 | - | TRBJ1-3 | TRBV15 | TGTGCCACCAGCGGGGGACAGTCCATCTCTGGAAACACCATATATTTT | CATSGGQSISGNTIYF
TRBD1 | - | TRBJ1-2 | TRBV28 | TGTGCCAGCAGTTGGCCCCCGGACAGGGGATATGGCTACACCTTC | CASSWPPDRGYGYTF
TRBD1 | - | TRBJ2-2 | TRBV19 | TGTGCCAGTAGTAGGACAGGGGAGAACACCGGGGAGCTGTTTTTT | CASSRTGENTGELFF
- | - | TRBJ2-1 | TRBV2 | TGTGCCAGCAGTGCGCTCTCCTACAATGAGCAGTTCTTC | CASSALSYNEQFF
- | - | TRBJ2-1 | TRBV7-6 | TGTGCCAGCAGCTCTAGTGTGGAGCAGTTCTTC | CASSSSVEQFF
- | - | TRBJ1-1 | TRBV5-6 | TGTGCCAGCAGCTTCGTTGGGAACACTGAAGCTTTCTTT | CASSFVGNTEAFF
- | - | TRBJ2-2 | TRBV7-9 | TGTGCCAGCAGCTTAACAGGGACTCTAGGGGAGCTGTTTTTT | CASSLTGTLGELFF
TRBD2 | - | TRBJ2-1 | TRBV5-6 | TGTGCCAGCAGCGGACTAGCGGGAGGAGAGGAGCAGTTCTTC | CASSGLAGGEEQFF
- | - | TRBJ1-3 | TRBV7-2 | TGTGCCAGCAGCTTCCCAGTAAGAGGAAACACCATATATTTT | CASSFPVRGNTIYF
TRBD1 | - | TRBJ2-1 | TRBV9 | TGTGCCAGCAGCGTAGCCGGGACAGGTTCCTACAATGAGCAGTTCTTC | CASSVAGTGSYNEQFF
- | - | TRBJ1-5 | TRBV6-6 | TGTGCCAGCAGTAGTAATAGCAATCAGCCCCAGCATTTT | CASSSNSNQPQHF
TRBD2 | - | TRBJ2-1 | TRBV9 | TGTGCCAGCAGCCCTCGACTAGCGGGAGAGGATGAGCAGTTCTTC | CASSPRLAGEDEQFF
TRBD1 | - | TRBJ1-2 | TRBV30 | TGTGCCTGGAGCCCTACAGGGGTTAACACTAACTATGGCTACACCTTC | CAWSPTGVNTNYGYTF
- | - | TRBJ2-2 | TRBV12-5 | TGTGCTAGTGGCACATCCCAGGGGAGCCCGAACACCGGGGAGCTGTTTTTT | CASGTSQGSPNTGELFF
TRBD1 | - | TRBJ1-4 | TRBV10-1 | TGCGCCAGCAGTGAAGGGACAGGCCATGAAAAACTGTTTTTT | CASSEGTGHEKLFF
TRBD1 | - | TRBJ1-6 | TRBV6-1 | TGTGCCAGCAGTGGAGACAGGGGGAATTATAATTCACCCCTCCACTTT | CASSGDRGNYNSPLHF
TRBD2 | - | TRBJ2-1 | TRBV6-6 | TGTGCCAGCAGTCAAAGCGGGAGCTCCTACAATGAGCAGTTCTTC | CASSQSGSSYNEQFF
- | - | TRBJ2-7 | TRBV5-1 | TGCGCCAGCAGCTCGTGGGAGAGCTCCTACGAGCAGTACTTC | CASSSWESSYEQYF
TRBD2 | - | TRBJ2-7 | TRBV5-1 | TGCGCCAGCGCAATTCTAGCGGGGGGATACGAGCAGTACTTC | CASAILAGGYEQYF
- | - | TRBJ2-3 | TRBV27 | TGTGCCAGCAGTTTATCGATCCTTAGGATTGATACGCAGTATTTT | CASSLSILRIDTQYF
- | once | TRBJ2-3 | TRBV28 | TGTGCCAGCAGCCTTTTTCCAGATACGCAGTATTTT | CASSLFPDTQYF
- | - | TRBJ2-7 | TRBV6-5 | TGTGCCAGCAGTTACTTGGGGCAGATCAACTTC | CASSYLGQINF
TRBD1 | few | TRBJ1-2 | TRBV27 | TGTGCCAGCAGTTTATATTACCGGGACAGGGGTGGCTACACCTTC | CASSLYYRDRGGYTF
- | - | TRBJ1-1 | TRBV19 | TGTGCCAGTAGCCCTATCACCGGGGACACTGAAGCTTTCTTT | CASSPITGDTEAFF
TRBD1 | few | TRBJ2-5 | TRBV12-5 | TGTGCTAGTGGACGAACAGGGGGCAGAGAGACCCAGTACTTC | CASGRTGGRETQYF
TRBD1 | once | TRBJ1-5 | TRBV7-9 | TGTGCCAGCAGCTTAGCGCGGGGACAGGCCAACCTCAATCAGCCCCAGCATTTT | CASSLARGQANLNQPQHF
- | - | TRBJ1-5 | TRBV27 | TGTGCCAGCAGTTTACTGGGGGATCAGCCCCAGCATTTT | CASSLLGDQPQHF
- | few | TRBJ2-2 | TRBV19 | TGTGCCAGCACCTTAGGACAGCCCGGAACCGGGGAGCTGTTTTTT | CASTLGQPGTGELFF
TRBD1 | - | TRBJ2-7 | TRBV11-1 | TGTGCCAGCAGCTTTATACCCGGGACAGCAATCGCCTACGAGCAGTACTTC | CASSFIPGTAIAYEQYF
- | - | TRBJ2-1 | TRBV7-9 | TGTGCCAGCAGCTCCCCCCCCTCTAGCGACGGGAGCCCCTACAATGAGCAGTTCTTC | CASSSPPSSDGSPYNEQFF
TRBD1 | - | TRBJ2-1 | TRBV5-1 | TGCGCCAGCAGCTCCTCCGGGACAGGGGGAGGCAATGAGCAGTTCTTC | CASSSSGTGGGNEQFF
- | - | TRBJ2-7 | TRBV30 | TGTGCCTGGAGTAAAGTGAGGACAGGGAGGGTCTACGAGCAGTACTTC | CAWSKVRTGRVYEQYF
- | few | TRBJ2-3 | TRBV5-1 | TGCGCCAGCAGCTCATTCACAGATACGCAGTATTTT | CASSSFTDTQYF
- | - | TRBJ1-2 | TRBV18 | TGTGCCAGCTCACCATCGGCGGGGCTCTATGGCTACACCTTC | CASSPSAGLYGYTF
- | - | TRBJ2-7 | TRBV7-3 | TGTGCCAGCAGCCCTAACGGGGGCCTCTACGAGCAGTACTTC | CASSPNGGLYEQYF
TRBD2 | once | TRBJ2-2 | TRBV5-4 | TGTGCCAGCAGCTCGCCTTCTTCTAGCGGGAGGAGAACCGGGGAGCTGTTTTTT | CASSSPSSSGRRTGELFF
TRBD1 | - | TRBJ1-2 | TRBV6-5 | TGTGCCAGCAGCTCTCAACTCCGGGACAGGGCTGGCTACACCTTC | CASSSQLRDRAGYTF